The 24 T cell receptor beta chains below come from one sample, sequenced in a study of shared clonotypes between healthy human individuals. Only in-frame clones appear in the TCRdb table, and some are missing; sequencing was by immunoSEQ multiplex PCR. This table has more than 2 million clones, about 94% appearing once. The naive CD8 subset, CD45RO-negative cells positively selected for CCR7, excluded terminally differentiated effector memory CD45RA+ cells. The sequenced material came from naive CD8+ T cells sorted from blood. These receptors came from a man between 18 and 29 years old in good health.

V is TRBV10-2 and J is TRBJ2-3, with no clear D. The CDR3 is made up of 14 amino acids. V lost 3 bases, J lost 4 bases, and 11 bases lay in between. The germline CDR1 and CDR2 sequences are WSHSY and SAAADI. The CDR3 nucleotides are TGCGCCAGCAGTGACTTGACGGGCGCAGATACGCAGTATTTT. Its protein is CASSDLTGADTQYF.

The chain is built from TRBV5-6 and TRBJ1-2; D gene ambiguous. The CDR3 consists of 13 residues. Germline CDR1 and CDR2: SGHDT and YYEEEE. V was pared by 1 base and J by 5 bases, with 9 bases between. CDR3 coding DNA: TGTGCCAGCAGCTTGTCAGAATCTTATGGCTACACCTTC. Encoded protein: CASSLSESYGYTF.

The chain couples TRBV27 to TRBJ1-6; perhaps TRBD1 as D (5 bases). The V gene's germline CDR1 is MNHEY and CDR2 SMNVEV (reference sequence). The CDR3 contains 14 residues. V was clipped by 8 bases and J by 7 bases, with 15 bases between them. The CDR3 coding sequence is TGTGCCAGCGGTGACAGACTGTTAAATTCACCCCTCCACTTT. It specifies CASGDRLLNSPLHF.

This clone was seen only once. The chain joins TRBV7-8 to TRBJ2-7; 8 positions agree with TRBD1. There are 15 residues in the CDR3. V was clipped by 0 bases and J by 3 bases; unmatched bases: 4. Germline CDR1 and CDR2: SGHVS and FQNEAQ. The CDR3 nucleotides read TGTGCCAGCAGCTTAGCCCCCGGGACAGGCTACGAGCAGTACTTC. Residues: CASSLAPGTGYEQYF.

The chain is built from TRBV29-1 and TRBJ1-4; 8 bases agree with TRBD1. The CDR3 spans 13 residues. After removal of 7 bases from V and 4 bases from J, the junction contained 5 bases not matched to a gene. Germline loops: CDR1 SQVTM, CDR2 ANQGSEA. The CDR3 nucleotides are TGCAGCGGTCGACAGGGGATTAATGAAAAACTGTTTTTT. Protein product: CSGRQGINEKLFF.

The chain recombines TRBV2 with TRBJ2-3; 12 bases fit TRBD2. The germline V gene has CDR1 SNHLY and CDR2 FYNNEI. The CDR3 runs 16 residues. J gave up 2 bases and V 6 bases, and 6 bases lay outside the gene matches. The CDR3 sequence: CASRRTSGDYTDTQYF. The CDR3 DNA sequence: TGTGCCAGCAGGCGGACTAGCGGGGACTACACAGATACGCAGTATTTT.

This clone was seen only once. A junction boundary mismatches the germline segment, possibly from a read error. This rearrangement joins TRBV7-7 to TRBJ2-5, with TRBD2 matching over 9 bases. The CDR3 sequence is 17 residues long. Germline loops: CDR1 SSHAT, CDR2 FNYEAQ (reference sequence). CDR3 bases: TGTGCTAGCAGCTCGGGATTTATAGCGGGGGTTCAAGAGACCCAGTACTTC. Protein: CASSSGFIAGVQETQYF.

This chain connects TRBV6-5 to TRBJ1-1; tentatively, D is TRBD1 (5 bases). Germline V lookup: CDR1 MNHEY, CDR2 SVGAGI. This CDR3 is 15 amino acids long. The V gene lost 0 bases and the J gene lost 4 bases, with 12 bases spanning the gap. This chain's CDR3 is CASSYSPGLSTEAFF. The DNA for the CDR3 is TGTGCCAGCAGTTACTCGCCGGGGCTGAGCACTGAAGCTTTCTTT.

V usage is TRBV28 and J usage is TRBJ2-7; 7 nucleotides line up with TRBD1. Germline CDR1 and CDR2: MDHEN and SYDVKM. The junction had 4 bases not matched to a gene; V was cut back by 3 bases and J by 2 bases. The CDR3 has 14 amino acids. As DNA, the CDR3 is TGTGCCAGCAGTTTGGGACAGTACGCCTACGAGCAGTACTTC. Translated, it gives CASSLGQYAYEQYF.

This sequence joins TRBV30 and TRBJ2-1; the match to TRBD2 covers 9 bases. Germline CDR1 GTSNPN, CDR2 SVGIG (reference sequence). There are 16 residues in the CDR3. The ends lost 4 bases at V and 2 bases at J; junction bases unmatched: 9. CDR3 protein: CAWNTIAGEPYNEQFF. CDR3 in DNA: TGTGCCTGGAACACCATAGCGGGAGAACCCTACAATGAGCAGTTCTTC.

The rearrangement links TRBV4-1 to TRBJ2-7; D is possibly TRBD2 (6 bases). The CDR3 contains 17 residues. CDR1 is MGHRA, CDR2 YSYEKL, per germline. V gave up 0 bases and J gave up 3 bases, with 18 bases separating them. The CDR3 loop is CASSQEYPGRGNYEQYF. The CDR3 bases are TGCGCCAGCAGCCAAGAGTACCCCGGCCGGGGGAACTACGAGCAGTACTTC.

In DNA, the CDR3 is TGTGCCAGCAGTGAAGCGTGGGCTTACGAGCAGTACTTC. Protein product: CASSEAWAYEQYF. The chain couples TRBV6-1 to TRBJ2-7; D gene unclear. This CDR3 region has 13 residues. Germline CDR1 and CDR2: MNHNS and SASEGT. Trimming cost V 0 bases and J 4 bases, with 7 bases left between them.

The CDR3 DNA reads TGTGCCAGCAGCCCCGGGTCTGAGCAGTTCTTC. It is translated as CASSPGSEQFF. The chain employs TRBV7-8 and TRBJ2-1; no clear D. V lost 5 bases to trimming and J lost 9 bases, with 8 bases between them. Per germline, CDR1 SGHVS and CDR2 FQNEAQ. CDR3 length: 11 amino acids.

The V and J genes are TRBV2 and TRBJ2-5; 12 bases line up with TRBD1. V gave up 6 bases and J gave up 4 bases; unmatched junction bases: 15. The CDR3 loop spans 18 amino acids. Looked up from germline, CDR1 is SNHLY and CDR2 is FYNNEI. Here the CDR3 DNA reads TGTGCCAGCAGCCCCCACATCCCGGGACAGGGGGCAATAGAGACCCAGTACTTC. Translating gives CASSPHIPGQGAIETQYF.

This clone has just one count. The chain couples TRBV5-1 to TRBJ2-1, with TRBD1 matching over 7 bases. This CDR3 region has 13 residues. V was pared by 3 bases and J by 5 bases, with 2 bases of the junction left unmatched. Germline CDR1 is SGHRS and CDR2 is YFSETQ. The CDR3 reads CASSSGQDNEQFF. The CDR3 DNA reads TGCGCCAGCAGCTCCGGACAGGACAATGAGCAGTTCTTC.

The chain employs TRBV5-1 and TRBJ2-1; 12 nucleotides line up with TRBD2. V gave up 2 bases and J gave up 0 bases; unmatched junction bases: 6. The CDR3 is 18 residues long. The V gene's germline CDR1 is SGHRS and CDR2 YFSETQ. The CDR3 is CASSLLAGGGSSYNEQFF. The CDR3 DNA sequence: TGCGCCAGCAGCTTACTAGCGGGGGGCGGGAGCTCCTACAATGAGCAGTTCTTC.

The chain uses TRBV9 and TRBJ2-1; 12 positions agree with TRBD2. The germline V gene has CDR1 SGDLS and CDR2 YYNGEE. V lost 4 bases to trimming and J lost 8 bases; unmatched junction nucleotides: 7. The length of the CDR3 is 15 residues. In nucleotides, the CDR3 is TGTGCCAGCAGCCCTAGCGGGGGGGCCTTCGATGAGCAGTTCTTC. Translation: CASSPSGGAFDEQFF. Supplemented by reference TRBV9 and TRBJ2-1, the full variable domain reads DSGVTQTPKHLITATGQRVTLRCSPRSGDLSVYWYQQSLDQGLQFLIQYYNGEERAKGNILERFSAQQFPDLHSELNLSSLELGDSALYFCASSPSGGAFDEQFFGPGTRLTVL.

The V gene is TRBV7-9, the J gene TRBJ2-7; 8 bases are a match to TRBD2. CDR1 is SEHNR and CDR2 is FQNEAQ in the germline V gene (reference sequence). J was trimmed by 2 bases and V by 2 bases; bases with no gene match: 8. The CDR3 runs 16 residues. The CDR3 here is CASSLKAGGAAYEQYF. The CDR3 DNA is TGTGCCAGCAGCTTAAAGGCCGGGGGGGCAGCCTACGAGCAGTACTTC.

This clone was detected only once. The rearrangement uses TRBV5-6 and TRBJ1-2; D not certain. The CDR3 is made up of 14 amino acids. CDR1 is SGHDT, CDR2 YYEEEE, per germline. The V end lost 2 bases, the J end lost 7 bases, and 15 bases lay between the germline ends. The CDR3 nucleotides are TGTGCCAGCAGCTTTTGGGAGGGTTTCCCTGGCTACACCTTC. Translating gives CASSFWEGFPGYTF.

This sequence joins TRBV4-3 and TRBJ1-1, with TRBD1 matching over 9 bases. Germline V gives CDR1 LGHNA, CDR2 YSLEER. Losses at the gene ends were 4 bases for V and 1 base for J; bases not matched to a gene: 4. CDR3 length: 15 amino acids. This chain's CDR3 is CASSRDREENTEAFF. The CDR3 DNA is TGCGCCAGCAGCCGGGACAGGGAAGAGAACACTGAAGCTTTCTTT.

The chain is built from TRBV5-4 and TRBJ2-1; D possibly corresponds to TRBD2 (6 bases). Per the germline V gene, CDR1 is SGHNT and CDR2 is YYREEE (reference sequence). V lost 3 bases to trimming and J lost 2 bases, with 15 bases between them. The CDR3 has 16 residues. The CDR3 sequence is CASSWGTERTYNEQFF. CDR3 in DNA: TGTGCCAGCAGCTGGGGGACTGAGCGAACCTACAATGAGCAGTTCTTC.

The V and J genes are TRBV9 and TRBJ2-5; 9 bases are a match to TRBD2. CDR3 length equals 18 residues. Losses at the gene ends were 0 bases for V and 0 bases for J; bases not matched to a gene: 9. Germline values: CDR1 SGDLS, CDR2 YYNGEE. The CDR3 reads CASSVEGTLAGYQETQYF. In DNA, the CDR3 is TGTGCCAGCAGCGTAGAGGGGACGCTAGCGGGGTACCAAGAGACCCAGTACTTC.

The V gene is TRBV12-5, the J gene TRBJ2-7; no clear D. The ends were cut back, 2 bases at V and 6 bases at J, with 8 bases in the middle. CDR3 length: 12 residues. Looked up from germline, CDR1 is LGHNT and CDR2 is FRNRAP. The CDR3 loop is CASGLTSGEQYF. The CDR3, as DNA: TGTGCTAGTGGTTTGACTTCGGGCGAGCAGTACTTC.

This clone came up once. V gene TRBV30 combines with J gene TRBJ1-1, with a weak D call TRBD1 (5 bases). The CDR3 is 11 residues long. Trimming stripped 2 bases from V and 8 bases from J, with 9 bases between. Per the germline V gene, CDR1 is GTSNPN and CDR2 is SVGIG (reference sequence). CDR3 amino acids: CAWSLGDEAFF. Here the CDR3 DNA reads TGTGCCTGGAGTTTGGGGGACGAAGCTTTCTTT.